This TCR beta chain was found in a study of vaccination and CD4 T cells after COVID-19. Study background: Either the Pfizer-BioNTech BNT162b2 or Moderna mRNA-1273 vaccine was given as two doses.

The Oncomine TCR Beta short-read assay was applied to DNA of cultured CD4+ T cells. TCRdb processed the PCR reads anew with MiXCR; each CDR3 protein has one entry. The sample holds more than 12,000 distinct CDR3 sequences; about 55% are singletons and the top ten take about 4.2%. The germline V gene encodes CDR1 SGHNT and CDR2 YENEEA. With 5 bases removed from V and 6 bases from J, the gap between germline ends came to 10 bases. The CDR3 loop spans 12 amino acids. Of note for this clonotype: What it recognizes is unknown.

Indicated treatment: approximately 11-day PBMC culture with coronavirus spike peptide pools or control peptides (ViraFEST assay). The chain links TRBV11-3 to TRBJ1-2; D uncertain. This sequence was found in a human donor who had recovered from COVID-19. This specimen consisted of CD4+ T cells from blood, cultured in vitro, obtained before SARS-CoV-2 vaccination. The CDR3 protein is CASSPGWDGYTF. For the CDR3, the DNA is TGTGCCAGCAGCCCGGGCTGGGATGGCTACACCTTC.